The clone carrying this T cell receptor (beta chain) was counted at least ten times. The ends were cut back, 3 bases at V and 2 bases at J, with 14 bases in the middle. The CDR3 extends over 15 amino acids. The germline V gene has CDR1 LGHNA and CDR2 YSLEER. The sample is drawn from a study of blood T cells in healthy people across ages. PCR was performed a second time for about 7 to 12 cycles using a sample-barcoded 5' primer and a J-beta primer mix. Each cDNA molecule was tagged by a template-switch adaptor that had 12 random nucleotides. Each CDR3 protein gets one entry after TCRdb re-called the 5' RACE reads with MiXCR. The data hold roughly 1.5 million distinct CDR3 sequences, with roughly two fifths observed a single time. Donors ranged from about 6 to 90 years old and were healthy Caucasians in Russia.

This chain links TRBV4-3 with TRBJ2-7; tentatively, D is TRBD1 (6 bases). The sample comprised blood. This clonotype was sampled from a woman aged 18-29 years in good health. CDR3 amino acids: CASSQFPGQTYEQYF. The CDR3 DNA is TGCGCCAGCAGCCAGTTTCCGGGACAAACCTACGAGCAGTACTTC.